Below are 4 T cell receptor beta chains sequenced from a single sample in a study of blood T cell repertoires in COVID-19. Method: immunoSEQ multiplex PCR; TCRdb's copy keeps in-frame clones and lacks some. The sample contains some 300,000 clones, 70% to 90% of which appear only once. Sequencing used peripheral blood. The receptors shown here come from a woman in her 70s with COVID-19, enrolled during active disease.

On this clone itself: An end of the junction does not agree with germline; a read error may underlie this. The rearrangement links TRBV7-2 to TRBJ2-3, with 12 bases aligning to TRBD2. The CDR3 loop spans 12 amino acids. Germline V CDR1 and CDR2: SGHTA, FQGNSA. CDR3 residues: CASSLSLAGGVF. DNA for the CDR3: TGTGCCAGCAGCTTAAGCCTAGCGGGGGGGGTTTTT.

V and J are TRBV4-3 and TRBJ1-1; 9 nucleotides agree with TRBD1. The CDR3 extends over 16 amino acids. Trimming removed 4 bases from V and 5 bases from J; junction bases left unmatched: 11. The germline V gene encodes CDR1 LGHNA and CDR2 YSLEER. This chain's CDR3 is CASSLFQGQGRTEAFF. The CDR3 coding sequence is TGCGCCAGCAGCCTTTTTCAGGGACAGGGACGAACTGAAGCTTTCTTT.

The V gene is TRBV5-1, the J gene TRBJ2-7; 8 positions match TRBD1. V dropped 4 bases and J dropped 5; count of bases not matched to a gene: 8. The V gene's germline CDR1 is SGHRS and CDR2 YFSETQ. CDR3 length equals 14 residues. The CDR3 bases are TGCGCCAGCAGCCTATCGGACAGGGCCAACGAGCAGTACTTC. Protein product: CASSLSDRANEQYF.

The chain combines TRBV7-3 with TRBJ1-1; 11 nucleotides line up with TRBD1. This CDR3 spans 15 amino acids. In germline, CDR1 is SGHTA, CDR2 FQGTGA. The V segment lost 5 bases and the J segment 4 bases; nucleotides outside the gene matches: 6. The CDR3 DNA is TGTGCCAGCAGCCCCGGACAGGGGGCCGGCACTGAAGCTTTCTTT. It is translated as CASSPGQGAGTEAFF.